This T cell receptor beta chain appears in the sequencing data of a study of cytomegalovirus exposure and HLA in healthy donors. A note on this clone: Its antigen remains unknown.

Germline loops: CDR1 MNHNS, CDR2 SASEGT. V lost 2 bases to trimming and J lost 8 bases; unmatched junction nucleotides: 8. CDR3 length: 16 residues. Use of 60 Vbeta and 13 Jbeta primers characterized the PCR. Libraries were prepared by immunoSEQ multiplex PCR; TCRdb keeps only in-frame clonotypes and omits some of them. The sample holds 250,000 to 300,000 clones, approximately 84% seen once. Study results and caveats: Many donors shared some public TCRs, even though most TCR sequences were rare.

This chain joins TRBV6-1 and TRBJ1-4; 10 bases match TRBD1. The material sequenced was PBMCs. The sequence derives from a woman aged 40 to 55 in good health and CMV-seropositive. The CDR3 reads CASSERRQGAGEKLFF. CDR3 nucleotide sequence: TGTGCCAGCAGTGAAAGGCGACAGGGGGCAGGGGAAAAACTGTTTTTT.